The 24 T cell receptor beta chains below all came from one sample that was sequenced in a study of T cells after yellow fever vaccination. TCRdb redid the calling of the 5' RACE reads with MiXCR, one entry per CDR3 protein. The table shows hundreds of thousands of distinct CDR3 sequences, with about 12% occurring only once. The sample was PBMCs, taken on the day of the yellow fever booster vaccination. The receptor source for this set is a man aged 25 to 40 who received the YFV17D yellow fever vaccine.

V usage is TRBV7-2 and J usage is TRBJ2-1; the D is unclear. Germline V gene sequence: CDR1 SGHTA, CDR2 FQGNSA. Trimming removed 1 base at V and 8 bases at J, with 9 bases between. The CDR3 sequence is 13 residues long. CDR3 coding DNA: TGTGCCAGCAGCTTAGGCCTAGAGGATGAGCAGTTCTTC. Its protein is CASSLGLEDEQFF.

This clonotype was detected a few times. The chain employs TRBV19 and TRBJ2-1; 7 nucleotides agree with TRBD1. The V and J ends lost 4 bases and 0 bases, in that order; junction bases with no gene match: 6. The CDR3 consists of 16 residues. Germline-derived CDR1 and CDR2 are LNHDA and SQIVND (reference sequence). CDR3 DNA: TGTGCCAGTAGTACAGACAGGGCGAGCTCCTACAATGAGCAGTTCTTC. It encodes CASSTDRASSYNEQFF.

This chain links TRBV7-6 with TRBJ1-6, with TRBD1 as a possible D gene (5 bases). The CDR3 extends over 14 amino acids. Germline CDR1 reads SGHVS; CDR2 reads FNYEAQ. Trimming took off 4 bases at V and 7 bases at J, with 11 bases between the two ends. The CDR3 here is CASSSERDNSPLHF. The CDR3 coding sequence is TGTGCCAGCAGCTCTGAGAGGGACAATTCACCCCTCCACTTT.

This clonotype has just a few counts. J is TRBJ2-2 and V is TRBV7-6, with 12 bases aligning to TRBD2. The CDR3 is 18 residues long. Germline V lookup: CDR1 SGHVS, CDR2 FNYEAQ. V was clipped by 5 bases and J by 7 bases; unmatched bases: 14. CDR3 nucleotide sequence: TGTGCCAGCAGCCTACAGACTCCACGACTAGCGGGAGTCGGGGAGCTGTTTTTT. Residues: CASSLQTPRLAGVGELFF.

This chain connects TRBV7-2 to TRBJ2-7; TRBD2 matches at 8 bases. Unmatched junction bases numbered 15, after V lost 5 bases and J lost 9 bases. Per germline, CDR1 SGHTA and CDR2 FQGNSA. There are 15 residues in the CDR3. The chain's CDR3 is CASSRVQAGVFRQYF. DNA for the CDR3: TGTGCCAGCAGCCGGGTGCAAGCGGGAGTTTTTCGGCAGTACTTC.

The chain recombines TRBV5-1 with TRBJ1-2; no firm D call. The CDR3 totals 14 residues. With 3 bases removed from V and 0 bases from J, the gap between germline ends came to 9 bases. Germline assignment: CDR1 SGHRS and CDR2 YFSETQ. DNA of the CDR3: TGCGCCAGCAGCTCCTCCTCGGCTAACTATGGCTACACCTTC. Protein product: CASSSSSANYGYTF.

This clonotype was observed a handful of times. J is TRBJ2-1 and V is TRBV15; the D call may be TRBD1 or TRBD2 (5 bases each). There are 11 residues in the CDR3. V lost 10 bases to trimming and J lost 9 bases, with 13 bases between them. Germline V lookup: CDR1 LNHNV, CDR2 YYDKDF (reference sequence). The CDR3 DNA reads TGTGCCATCCGGGGACGTAGTGAGCAGTTCTTC. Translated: CAIRGRSEQFF.

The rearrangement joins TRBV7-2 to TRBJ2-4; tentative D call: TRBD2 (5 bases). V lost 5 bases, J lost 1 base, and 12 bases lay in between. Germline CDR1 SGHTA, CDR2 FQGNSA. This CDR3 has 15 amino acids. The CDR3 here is CASSHGGSAKNIQYF. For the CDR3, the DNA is TGTGCCAGCAGCCACGGCGGGTCGGCCAAAAACATTCAGTACTTC.

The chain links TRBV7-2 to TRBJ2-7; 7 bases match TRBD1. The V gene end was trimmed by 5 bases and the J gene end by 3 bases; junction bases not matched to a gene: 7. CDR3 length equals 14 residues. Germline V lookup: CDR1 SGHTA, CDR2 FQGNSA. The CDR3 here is CASSPQTGRYEQYF. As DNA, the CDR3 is TGTGCCAGCAGCCCCCAGACAGGGCGCTACGAGCAGTACTTC.

The CDR3, as DNA: TGTGCCAGCTCACCTAAAACTAGCGCGAGCACAGATACGCAGTATTTT. As protein: CASSPKTSASTDTQYF. The chain has TRBV18 and TRBJ2-3; 7 nucleotides align to TRBD2. Trimming at V came to 3 bases and at J to 0 bases, leaving 6 bases not matched to a gene. Germline V gene sequence: CDR1 KGHSH, CDR2 LQKENI. The CDR3 length is 16 residues.

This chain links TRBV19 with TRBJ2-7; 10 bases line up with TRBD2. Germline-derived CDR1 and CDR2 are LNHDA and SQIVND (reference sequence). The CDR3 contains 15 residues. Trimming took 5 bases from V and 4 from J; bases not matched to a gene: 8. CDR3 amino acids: CASSQGLADYYEQYF. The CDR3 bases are TGTGCCAGTAGTCAAGGACTAGCGGATTATTACGAGCAGTACTTC.

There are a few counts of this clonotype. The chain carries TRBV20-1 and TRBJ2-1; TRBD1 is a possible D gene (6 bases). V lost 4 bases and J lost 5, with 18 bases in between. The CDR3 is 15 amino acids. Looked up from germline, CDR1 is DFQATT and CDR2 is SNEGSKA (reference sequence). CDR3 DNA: TGCAGTGCTATGCCGCTTGTTGGGGGCCACAATGAGCAGTTCTTC. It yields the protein CSAMPLVGGHNEQFF.

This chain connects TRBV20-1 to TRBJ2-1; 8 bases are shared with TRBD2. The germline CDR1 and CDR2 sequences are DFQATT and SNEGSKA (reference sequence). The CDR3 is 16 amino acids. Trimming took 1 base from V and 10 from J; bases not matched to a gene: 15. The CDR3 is CSARGERESGSGEQFF. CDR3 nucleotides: TGCAGTGCTAGAGGGGAGCGGGAGTCAGGATCGGGGGAGCAGTTCTTC.

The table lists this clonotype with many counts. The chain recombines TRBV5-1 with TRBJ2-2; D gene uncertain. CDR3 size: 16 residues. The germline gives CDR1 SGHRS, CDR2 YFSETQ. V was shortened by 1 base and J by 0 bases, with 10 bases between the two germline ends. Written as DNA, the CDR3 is TGCGCCAGCAGCTTGAGGCAGAGTTCGAACACCGGGGAGCTGTTTTTT. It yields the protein CASSLRQSSNTGELFF.

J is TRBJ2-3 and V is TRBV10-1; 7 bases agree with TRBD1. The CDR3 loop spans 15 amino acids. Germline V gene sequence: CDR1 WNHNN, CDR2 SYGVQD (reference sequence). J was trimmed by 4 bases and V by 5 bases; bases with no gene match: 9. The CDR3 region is CASSRDTGDPDTQYF. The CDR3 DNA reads TGCGCCAGCAGTCGGGACACAGGGGACCCAGATACGCAGTATTTT.

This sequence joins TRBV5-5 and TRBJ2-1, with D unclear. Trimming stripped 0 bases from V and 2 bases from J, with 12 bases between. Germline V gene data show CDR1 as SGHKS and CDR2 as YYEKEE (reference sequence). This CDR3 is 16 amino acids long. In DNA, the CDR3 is TGTGCCAGCAGCTTGGGGCTGGAAATTGCCTACAATGAGCAGTTCTTC. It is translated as CASSLGLEIAYNEQFF.

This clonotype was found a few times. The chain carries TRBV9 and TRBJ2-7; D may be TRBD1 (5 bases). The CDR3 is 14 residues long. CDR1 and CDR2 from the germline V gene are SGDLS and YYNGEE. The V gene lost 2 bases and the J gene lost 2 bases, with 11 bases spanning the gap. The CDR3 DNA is TGTGCCAGCAGCGTGACAGAGAACCCCTACGAGCAGTACTTC. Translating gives CASSVTENPYEQYF.

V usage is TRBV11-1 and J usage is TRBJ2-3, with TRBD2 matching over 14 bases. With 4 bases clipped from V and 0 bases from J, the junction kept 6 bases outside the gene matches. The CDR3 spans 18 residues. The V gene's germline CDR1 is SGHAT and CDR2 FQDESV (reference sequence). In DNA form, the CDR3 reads TGTGCCAGCAGCTCCGGGACTAGCGGGAGTATCAGCACAGATACGCAGTATTTT. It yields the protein CASSSGTSGSISTDTQYF.

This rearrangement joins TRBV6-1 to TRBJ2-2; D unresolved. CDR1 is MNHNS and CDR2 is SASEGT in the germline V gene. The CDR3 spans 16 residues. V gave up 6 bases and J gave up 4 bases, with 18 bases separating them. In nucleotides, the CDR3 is TGTGCCAGCAGCCCAATTCCAGGTAGAGGCACCGGGGAGCTGTTTTTT. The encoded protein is CASSPIPGRGTGELFF.

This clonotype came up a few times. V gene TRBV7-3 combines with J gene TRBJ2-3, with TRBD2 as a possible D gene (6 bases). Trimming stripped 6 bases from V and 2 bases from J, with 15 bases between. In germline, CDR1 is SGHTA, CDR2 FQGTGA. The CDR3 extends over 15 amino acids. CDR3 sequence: CASSHGGIDTDTQYF. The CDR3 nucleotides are TGTGCCAGCAGTCATGGCGGGATTGACACAGATACGCAGTATTTT.

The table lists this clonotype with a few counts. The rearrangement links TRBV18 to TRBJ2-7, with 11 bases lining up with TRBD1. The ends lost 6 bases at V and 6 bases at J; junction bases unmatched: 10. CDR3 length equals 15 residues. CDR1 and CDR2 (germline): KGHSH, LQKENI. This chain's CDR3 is CASSRHPGQGGEQYF. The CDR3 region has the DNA TGTGCCAGCTCGCGACACCCGGGACAGGGGGGCGAGCAGTACTTC.

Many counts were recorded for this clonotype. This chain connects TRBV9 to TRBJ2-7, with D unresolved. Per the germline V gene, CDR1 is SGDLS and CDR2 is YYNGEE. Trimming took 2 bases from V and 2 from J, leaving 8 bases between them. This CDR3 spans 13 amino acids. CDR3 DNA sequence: TGTGCCAGCAGCGTGGACGGAACCTACGAGCAGTACTTC. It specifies CASSVDGTYEQYF.

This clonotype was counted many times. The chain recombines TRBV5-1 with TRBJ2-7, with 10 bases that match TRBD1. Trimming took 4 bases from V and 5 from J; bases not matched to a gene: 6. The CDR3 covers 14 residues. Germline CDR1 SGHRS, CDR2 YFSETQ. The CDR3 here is CASSLGQGRDEQYF. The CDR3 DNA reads TGCGCCAGCAGCCTGGGACAGGGGAGAGACGAGCAGTACTTC.

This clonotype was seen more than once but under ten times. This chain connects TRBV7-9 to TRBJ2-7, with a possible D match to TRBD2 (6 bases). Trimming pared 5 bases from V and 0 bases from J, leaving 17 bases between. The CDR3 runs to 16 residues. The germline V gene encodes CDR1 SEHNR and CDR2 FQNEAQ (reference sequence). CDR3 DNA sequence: TGTGCCAGCAGCCCATTTGGAGGGTCCAGCTCCTACGAGCAGTACTTC. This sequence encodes CASSPFGGSSSYEQYF.